This TCR beta chain was documented in a study of radiation and T cells in renal cell carcinoma (dated by TCRdb to the early 2020s). About the investigation overall: A total of approximately 53 samples underwent TCR beta sequencing, made up of 25 or so tumors and roughly 27 peripheral blood samples. The final blood draw was performed at 4 weeks after radiation, at the same time as nephrectomy. Across all 50 or so samples, approximately 4,000,000 unique CDR3 nucleotide sequences, encoding roughly 2,600,000 unique CDR3 amino acid sequences, were identified.

TCR beta libraries were generated from genomic DNA with the immunoSEQ kit, following the manufacturer's recommendations. Library preparation used a first multiplex PCR with proprietary primers, then a second PCR adding unique barcodes, with bead cleanups after each round. A kit-provided positive control reaction and a negative control reaction were included in every sample batch. The final libraries underwent checking on an Agilent 4200 TapeStation D1000 ScreenTape, volumetric pooling, and quantification by qPCR. Sequencing was performed on an Illumina NextSeq500 using a MidOutput 150-cycle cartridge, with 156 Read1 cycles, 15 Index1 cycles, and the kit custom primers. The pooled library was loaded at approximately 0.92 pM with roughly 19% PhiX control spiked in. In the source study's methods: Vendor-processed data were analyzed in R, with a clonotype defined as all T cells sharing the same CDR3 nucleotide sequence. For clone abundance analyses, frequencies were normalized to the 10,000 most abundant clones in each sample. Before analysis, public T cell clones were removed, and these numbered fewer than six per sample on average. An abundance difference of at least 32-fold between compartments was the criterion for calling clonotypes tumor-enriched or baseline blood-enriched. Clonotypes expanded or contracted between blood time points were identified with a beta-binomial differential abundance model. Similarity between tumor and blood repertoires was quantified using the Baroni-Urbani and Buser coefficient, and groups were compared with two-tailed Wilcoxon tests in R. This is the immuneACCESS table as TCRdb keeps it, with only in-frame sequences that have V and J called. A part of the clones is gone; compared with another copy, unresolved V genes explain less than half, and the rest is unexplained. V and J calls and clone size are given by that table; D and trimming were obtained from the DNA. The table for this sample lists roughly 160,000 clones; approximately 90% of them were counted only once. Around 11% of the sample comes from the top ten.

In the case of this clone: There is no known antigen for this receptor. No base quality values were provided; no much bigger clone lies one nucleotide off.

Reading the germline V gene gives CDR1 MNHEY and CDR2 SVGAGI. V loses 7 bases, J loses 6 bases, and the germline ends lie 15 bases apart. The CDR3, from cysteine to phenylalanine, totals 13 residues. This entry keeps only the CDR3 DNA: 39 bases, framed from base 1. Per the publication, the time point label means: blood 4 weeks post-SBRT, at nephrectomy. The treatment or condition label, read with the paper, signifies: 15 Gy SBRT to primary tumor, nephrectomy 4 weeks later. Samples came from a clinical trial, in which primary renal cell carcinomas received 15 Gy stereotactic body radiation therapy followed by nephrectomy 4 weeks later. To track tumor-enriched clonotypes, serial peripheral blood was sampled from radiation-treated patients at baseline and at 2 weeks and 4 weeks after SBRT. All patients had renal cell carcinoma with clear cell pathology. The QIAamp DNA Blood Mini Kit (Qiagen) was used to prepare genomic DNA for TCR sequencing. The analyses included only samples that passed all quality control checks.

Results and caveats for the whole study, not just this receptor: In blood, the top tumor clonotypes increased from baseline to 2 weeks after radiation and then shrank by 4 weeks, which suggests a temporary expansion of tumor-resident clones. The single-armed trial design could not address effects of radiation dose or scheduling on the TCR repertoire. Because pretreatment tumor biopsies were not available, the study could not determine whether clonotypes were already present within the tumor at baseline. Changes in the blood repertoire were not tracked past 4 weeks after treatment.

The chain links TRBV6-5 with TRBJ1-2; tentative D gene TRBD1, with 6 bases matching. This specimen was blood, taken from a patient whose treatment included radiotherapy and nephrectomy. The sequence derives from a woman between 45 and 65 years old with renal cell carcinoma. The DNA reads TGTGCCAGCAAGCTACAGGGAGGACATGGCTACACCTTC. Protein translation: CASKLQGGHGYTF.